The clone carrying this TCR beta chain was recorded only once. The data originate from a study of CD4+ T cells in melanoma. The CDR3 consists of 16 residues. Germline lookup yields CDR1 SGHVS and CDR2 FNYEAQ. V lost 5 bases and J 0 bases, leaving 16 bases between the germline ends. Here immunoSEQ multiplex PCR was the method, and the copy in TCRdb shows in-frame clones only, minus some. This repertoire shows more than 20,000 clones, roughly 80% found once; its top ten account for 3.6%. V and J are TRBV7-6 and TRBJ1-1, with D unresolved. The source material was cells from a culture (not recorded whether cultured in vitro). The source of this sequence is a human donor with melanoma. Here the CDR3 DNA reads TGTGCCAGCAGCCGAGCCCCCACAGTCGTGAACACTGAAGCTTTCTTT. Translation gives CASSRAPTVVNTEAFF. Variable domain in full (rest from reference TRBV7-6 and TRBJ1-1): GAGVSQSPRYKVTKRGQDVALRCDPISGHVSLYWYRQALGQGPEFLTYFNYEAQQDKSGLPNDRFSAERPEGSISTLTIQRTEQRDSAMYRCASSRAPTVVNTEAFFGQGTRLTVV.